One and the same sample provided the 22 T cell receptor beta chains below, sequenced in a study of T-cell reconstitution after alpha-beta-depleted transplantation in children. The TCRbeta library was prepared with unique molecular identifiers. TCRdb fed the PCR reads into MiXCR, producing one record per CDR3 protein. This table has 100,000 or so distinct CDR3 sequences, over 6% appearing once. Sample: PBMCs, taken before TCRalphabeta/CD19-depleted stem cell transplant. These receptors were obtained from a boy aged 2 to 10 with acute lymphoblastic leukemia, due to receive a stem cell transplant.

This clonotype was counted only a few times. The chain employs TRBV7-2 and TRBJ2-3, with D hard to call. V was shortened by 5 bases and J by 8 bases, with 8 bases between the two germline ends. The CDR3 spans 11 residues. Germline CDR1 is SGHTA and CDR2 is FQGNSA. In nucleotides, the CDR3 is TGTGCCAGCAGCCCCCAGATTACGCAGTATTTT. It yields the protein CASSPQITQYF.

This clonotype was seen ten or more times. One end of the junction does not line up with germline, which may come from a read error. The chain has TRBV7-7 and TRBJ2-1; D remains unclear. CDR1 is SSHAT and CDR2 is FNYEAQ in the germline V gene (reference sequence). This CDR3 region has 13 residues. The CDR3 DNA reads TGTGCTAGCAGCTTAATCAGGAAGGGTGAGCAGTTCTTC. Encoded protein: CASSLIRKGEQFF.

This clonotype turned up a few times. This chain links TRBV5-1 with TRBJ1-1, with 8 bases lining up with TRBD1. CDR1 and CDR2 from the germline V gene are SGHRS and YFSETQ. V lost 4 bases to trimming and J lost 6 bases; unmatched junction nucleotides: 8. The CDR3 sequence is 14 residues long. Here the CDR3 reads CASSTDRVSSEAFF. CDR3 nucleotides: TGCGCCAGCAGCACGGACAGGGTCTCGTCTGAAGCTTTCTTT.

This clonotype was observed at least ten times. V gene TRBV11-2 combines with J gene TRBJ2-3; possible D gene TRBD1, 5 bases. The CDR3 runs 16 residues. V was trimmed by 1 base and J by 0 bases, leaving 11 bases between them. Germline values: CDR1 SGHAT, CDR2 FQNNGV. The CDR3 DNA follows: TGTGCCAGCAGCTTAGGATTTTGGACAAGCACAGATACGCAGTATTTT. It codes for CASSLGFWTSTDTQYF.

The chain is built from TRBV30 and TRBJ2-3; TRBD2 agrees at 8 bases. The CDR3 covers 14 residues. Trimming at V came to 8 bases and at J to 1 base, leaving 8 bases not matched to a gene. Per germline, CDR1 GTSNPN and CDR2 SVGIG (reference sequence). In nucleotides, the CDR3 is TGTGCCATGGGCCCCGGGGGGGGCACAGATACGCAGTATTTT. Its translation: CAMGPGGGTDTQYF.

This clonotype turned up a few times. V gene TRBV6-1 combines with J gene TRBJ2-7; D gene unclear. The V end lost 1 base, the J end lost 6 bases, and 4 bases lay between the germline ends. Germline loops: CDR1 MNHNS, CDR2 SASEGT. CDR3 length equals 11 residues. The CDR3 DNA sequence: TGTGCCAGCAGTGAAGGGCTCGAGCAGTACTTC. It yields the protein CASSEGLEQYF.

A note on this clonotype: A read error is possible here, since a much larger clone lies one base away. The V gene is TRBV4-3, the J gene TRBJ2-3, with a weak D call TRBD1 (6 bases). CDR3 length: 17 amino acids. Trimming took off 8 bases at V and 10 bases at J, with 31 bases between the two ends. Germline CDR1 is LGHNA and CDR2 is YSLEER. CDR3 region: CASYTGQGKNPQGPQYF. CDR3 bases: TGCGCCAGCTATACGGGGCAGGGAAAAAATCCACAGGGTCCGCAGTATTTT.

This clonotype has more than one count but fewer than ten. The rearrangement uses TRBV6-5 and TRBJ2-3; no clear D gene. There are 13 residues in the CDR3. Germline V gene data show CDR1 as MNHEY and CDR2 as SVGAGI. The V and J ends lost 4 bases and 4 bases respectively, with 9 bases between them. This CDR3 reads CASSSLSPDTQYF. Here the CDR3 DNA reads TGTGCCAGCAGTTCCCTCAGTCCAGATACGCAGTATTTT.

This clonotype was counted a few times. V gene TRBV7-9 combines with J gene TRBJ2-2; D possibly corresponds to TRBD1 (6 bases). Looked up from germline, CDR1 is SEHNR and CDR2 is FQNEAQ (reference sequence). The CDR3 sequence is 15 residues long. V shed 3 bases and J shed 1 base, with 9 bases lying between them. CDR3 bases: TGTGCCAGCAGCTTTCCGACAGGGAACACCGGGGAGCTGTTTTTT. Translation: CASSFPTGNTGELFF.

This clonotype occurred many times. V gene TRBV12-3 or TRBV12-4 combines with J gene TRBJ2-3; 11 bases are a match to TRBD2. CDR3 length: 14 amino acids. Trimming cost V 5 bases and J 3 bases; bases outside gene matches: 1. CDR3 sequence reads: CASSRLAGTDTQYF. The CDR3 DNA reads TGTGCCAGCAGTCGACTAGCGGGGACAGATACGCAGTATTTT.

Only a few counts were recorded for this clonotype. V is TRBV7-2 and J is TRBJ1-1; perhaps TRBD1 as D (6 bases). The CDR3 has 12 residues. Germline CDR1 SGHTA, CDR2 FQGNSA. V lost 11 bases and J 7 bases, leaving 17 bases between the germline ends. CDR3 protein: CAGRMGAGEAFF. The CDR3 nucleotides read TGTGCCGGGAGGATGGGGGCGGGTGAAGCTTTCTTT.

The chain couples TRBV5-1 to TRBJ2-1; possible D gene TRBD2, 6 bases. The CDR3 extends over 15 amino acids. Trimming stripped 0 bases from V and 2 bases from J, with 9 bases between. The germline V gene has CDR1 SGHRS and CDR2 YFSETQ. The CDR3 DNA reads as TGCGCCAGCAGCTTGGCCTGGGGGGCCTACAATGAGCAGTTCTTC. Amino acids: CASSLAWGAYNEQFF.

V usage is TRBV28 and J usage is TRBJ1-5, with a possible D match to TRBD1 (5 bases). Germline V gives CDR1 MDHEN, CDR2 SYDVKM. Deletions cut 2 bases from V and 6 bases from J, with 17 bases between. The CDR3 runs to 16 residues. This CDR3 is CASSLHPPDSVQPQHF. DNA of the CDR3: TGTGCCAGCAGTTTACACCCACCCGACAGTGTTCAGCCCCAGCATTTT.

This clonotype was detected ten times or more. The chain is built from TRBV3-1 and TRBJ1-5, with 9 positions matching TRBD1. Germline V gene data show CDR1 as LGHDT and CDR2 as YNNKEL (reference sequence). Unmatched junction bases numbered 7, after V lost 6 bases and J lost 7 bases. The CDR3 runs to 14 residues. CDR3 DNA sequence: TGTGCCAGCAGTCCCGGGACAGGGTTCCAGCCCCAGCATTTT. This translates into CASSPGTGFQPQHF. Full variable domain (remainder filled in from reference TRBV3-1 and TRBJ1-5): DTAVSQTPKYLVTQMGNDKSIKCEQNLGHDTMYWYKQDSKKFLKIMFSYNNKELIINETVPNRFSPKSPDKAHLNLHINSLELGDSAVYFCASSPGTGFQPQHFGDGTRLSIL.

Many counts were recorded for this clonotype. The rearrangement joins TRBV20-1 to TRBJ1-1; D perhaps matches TRBD1 (5 bases). CDR3 length: 12 amino acids. The V gene's germline CDR1 is DFQATT and CDR2 SNEGSKA (reference sequence). V dropped 7 bases and J dropped 4 bases, with 13 bases sitting between them. CDR3 nucleotides: TGCAGTGTCCCGGGGGGATCCACTGAAGCTTTCTTT. This codes for CSVPGGSTEAFF.

This clonotype was detected many times. This chain connects TRBV7-2 to TRBJ1-1; 7 nucleotides agree with TRBD1. The CDR3 totals 14 residues. Germline lookup yields CDR1 SGHTA and CDR2 FQGNSA. V was clipped by 10 bases and J by 2 bases; unmatched bases: 10. The chain's CDR3 is CATGERQGNTEAFF. In DNA, the CDR3 is TGTGCCACCGGGGAACGACAGGGAAACACTGAAGCTTTCTTT.

This clonotype was picked up many times. V usage is TRBV20-1 and J usage is TRBJ2-7, with D perhaps TRBD2 (6 bases). Looked up from germline, CDR1 is DFQATT and CDR2 is SNEGSKA (reference sequence). Between the trimmed V and J ends, which lost 3 bases and 8 bases, there was a span of 23 bases. The CDR3 sequence is 15 residues long. The CDR3 sequence is CSARSSGTSGLQQYF. The DNA for the CDR3 is TGCAGTGCTAGGAGTTCGGGGACTTCCGGGTTACAGCAGTACTTC.

The V call is TRBV28, the J call TRBJ1-3; D gene ambiguous. V shed 7 bases and J shed 0 bases, with 4 bases lying between them. CDR3 length: 12 amino acids. Germline CDR1 is MDHEN and CDR2 is SYDVKM. The CDR3: CASMSSGNTIYF. CDR3 nucleotide sequence: TGTGCCAGCATGAGCTCTGGAAACACCATATATTTT.

V and J are TRBV4-2 and TRBJ2-1, with 7 nucleotides matching TRBD1. The CDR3 has 15 amino acids. V was pared by 0 bases and J by 6 bases, with 5 bases of the junction left unmatched. Germline V CDR1 and CDR2: LGHNA, YNFKEQ. CDR3 in DNA: TGTGCCAGCAGCCAAGAAACAGGGGTTGCCAATGAGCAGTTCTTC. Amino acid sequence: CASSQETGVANEQFF.

This clonotype came up many times. The rearrangement joins TRBV5-1 to TRBJ2-2; D not resolved. V lost 1 base, J lost 4 bases, and 8 bases lay in between. From germline, CDR1 is SGHRS and CDR2 YFSETQ. This CDR3 has 14 amino acids. CDR3 DNA sequence: TGCGCCAGCAGCTTGCAGCGCAGCACCGGGGAGCTGTTTTTT. As protein: CASSLQRSTGELFF. Complete variable domain (other parts from reference TRBV5-1 and TRBJ2-2): KAGVTQTPRYLIKTRGQQVTLSCSPISGHRSVSWYQQTPGQGLQFLFEYFSETQRNKGNFPGRFSGRQFSNSRSEMNVSTLELGDSALYLCASSLQRSTGELFFGEGSRLTVL.

V and J are TRBV5-5 and TRBJ1-2; tentative D call: TRBD1 (6 bases). V lost 0 bases to trimming and J lost 7 bases, with 22 bases between them. The germline CDR1 and CDR2 sequences are SGHKS and YYEKEE (reference sequence). This CDR3 comprises 17 residues. CDR3 DNA: TGTGCCAGCAGCTTGGCCGATACGAGCACGGGGGCCCTTGGCTACACCTTC. It encodes CASSLADTSTGALGYTF.

The J gene is TRBJ2-1, the V gene TRBV12-3 or TRBV12-4, with D perhaps matching TRBD2 (6 bases). The CDR3 spans 13 residues. The germline V and J ends were trimmed by 5 bases and 3 bases, with 8 bases remaining between them. The CDR3 here is CASSRAGYNEQFF. DNA of the CDR3: TGTGCCAGCAGTAGAGCGGGCTACAATGAGCAGTTCTTC.